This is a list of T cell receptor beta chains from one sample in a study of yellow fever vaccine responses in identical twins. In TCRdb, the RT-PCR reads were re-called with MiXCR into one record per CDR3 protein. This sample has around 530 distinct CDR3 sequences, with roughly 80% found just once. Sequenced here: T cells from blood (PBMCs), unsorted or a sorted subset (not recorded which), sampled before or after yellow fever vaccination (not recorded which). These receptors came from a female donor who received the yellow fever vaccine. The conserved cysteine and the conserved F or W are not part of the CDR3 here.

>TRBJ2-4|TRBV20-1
SGGASGLAKNIQY
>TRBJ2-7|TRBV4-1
ASSPQSSYEQY
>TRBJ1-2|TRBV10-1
ASSKTGVDYGYT
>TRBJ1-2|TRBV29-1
SVEAGPYGYT
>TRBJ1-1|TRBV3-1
ASSQPDRAEAF
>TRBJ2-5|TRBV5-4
ASRLSGSGETQY
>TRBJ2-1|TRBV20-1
SARLAGGTNEQF
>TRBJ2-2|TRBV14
ASSNEWGTGELF
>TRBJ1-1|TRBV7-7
ASSRDSGAEAF
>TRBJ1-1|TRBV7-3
ASSSDRANTEAF
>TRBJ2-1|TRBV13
ASSLQGAGEQF
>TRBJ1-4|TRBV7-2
ASSRTPGATDEKLF
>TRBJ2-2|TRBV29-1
SGQGVPGELF